The subject of this entry is one T cell receptor (beta chain). This is likely an artifact of a read error, given a far larger clone one base away. This entry is derived from a study of regulatory T cells in long-lasting Graves disease. The germline V gene encodes CDR1 SGHTA and CDR2 FQGNSA. The CDR3 loop spans 14 amino acids. The V end lost 1 base, the J end lost 7 bases, and 13 bases lay between the germline ends. Time point indicated: newly diagnosed GD, antithyroid drugs for less than 3 months. The TCR library was made from RNA that had been extracted from PBMCs in TRIzol. Building of the TCR beta libraries involved iRepertoire HTBI primers and Arm-PCR of CDR3 regions. Via MiXCR, TCRdb re-called the multiplex PCR reads, giving one row per CDR3 protein. The sample gives approximately 350,000 distinct CDR3 sequences, about a sixth of which show up once; 25% to 30% is in the top ten. The same sample was also used in a study of T cells in Graves' hyperthyroidism and ophthalmopathy. Per that paper: Primed by the HTBI set, a first-round RT-PCR was run on the TCR CDR3. Most thyroid-expanded clonotypes above 0.001 were also found in blood.

This clonotype was obtained from a middle-aged man with Graves disease. This material consisted of peripheral blood mononuclear cells (PBMCs), taken at new diagnosis, from a patient treated with antithyroid drugs. The rearrangement uses TRBV7-2 and TRBJ2-5; D is perhaps TRBD2 (5 bases). Here the CDR3 reads CASSLVGIRMTQYF. CDR3 nucleotide sequence: TGTGCCAGCAGCTTAGTCGGGATCCGGATGACCCAGTACTTC.